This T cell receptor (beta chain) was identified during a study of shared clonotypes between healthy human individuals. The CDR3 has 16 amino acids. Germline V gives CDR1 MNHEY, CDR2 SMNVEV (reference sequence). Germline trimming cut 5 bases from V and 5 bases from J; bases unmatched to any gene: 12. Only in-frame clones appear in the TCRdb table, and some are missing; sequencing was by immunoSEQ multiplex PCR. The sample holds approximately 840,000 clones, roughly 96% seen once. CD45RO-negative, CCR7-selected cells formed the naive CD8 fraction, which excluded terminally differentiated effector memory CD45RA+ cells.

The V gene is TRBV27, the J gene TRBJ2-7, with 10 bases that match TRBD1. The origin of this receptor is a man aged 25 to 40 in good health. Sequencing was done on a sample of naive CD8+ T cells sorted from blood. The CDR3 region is CASSPLPGQGSNEQYF. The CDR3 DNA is TGTGCCAGCAGTCCACTCCCGGGACAGGGGTCCAACGAGCAGTACTTC.